The 27 T cell receptor beta chains presented below share a single source sample, sequenced in a study of blood T cell repertoires in COVID-19. Sequencing used immunoSEQ multiplex PCR; TCRdb keeps in-frame clones, though not all of them. The data hold 200,000 to 250,000 clones, with approximately 84% observed a single time. Source material: peripheral blood. Receptors were obtained from a woman aged 45-65 years with active or convalescent COVID-19.

The chain joins TRBV6-5 to TRBJ1-2, with D maybe TRBD1 (5 bases). The CDR3 extends over 12 amino acids. Per the germline V gene, CDR1 is MNHEY and CDR2 is SVGAGI. Trimming left V 7 bases short and J 6 bases short, with 12 bases between. For the CDR3, the DNA is TGTGCCAGCACCGCAGGGAAAGATGGCTACACCTTC. Its protein is CASTAGKDGYTF.

The chain is built from TRBV5-6 and TRBJ2-3; 7 bases agree with TRBD2. The CDR3 loop spans 16 amino acids. V was pared by 5 bases and J by 0 bases, with 9 bases of the junction left unmatched. Per the germline V gene, CDR1 is SGHDT and CDR2 is YYEEEE. The CDR3: CASRGGTSYSTDTQYF. CDR3 nucleotide sequence: TGTGCCAGCAGGGGAGGGACTTCATATAGCACAGATACGCAGTATTTT.

This rearrangement joins TRBV4-1 to TRBJ1-1; D is uncertain. With 4 bases removed from V and 1 base from J, the gap between germline ends came to 13 bases. The CDR3 has 15 amino acids. In germline, CDR1 is MGHRA, CDR2 YSYEKL. This CDR3 reads CASSLPGSANTEAFF. The CDR3 DNA follows: TGCGCCAGCAGCCTCCCCGGGAGCGCGAACACTGAAGCTTTCTTT.

The chain employs TRBV29-1 and TRBJ1-4, with D perhaps matching TRBD1 (6 bases). Trimming cost V 2 bases and J 6 bases, with 10 bases left between them. The V gene's germline CDR1 is SQVTM and CDR2 ANQGSEA. CDR3 length equals 13 residues. Here the CDR3 DNA reads TGCAGCGTTGAACAGGGGAACTATGAAAAACTGTTTTTT. Its protein product is CSVEQGNYEKLFF.

Note on this clone: The junction departs from the called germline gene at one end, perhaps through a read error. The V and J genes are TRBV6-5 and TRBJ1-5; 8 nucleotides align to TRBD1. There are 15 residues in the CDR3. The V gene's germline CDR1 is MNHEY and CDR2 SVGAGI. CDR3 sequence (DNA): TGTGCCAGCAGCCGGGACAGGAGCCTTTATCATCCCCAGCATTTT. Its protein is CASSRDRSLYHPQHF.

In its sample, this clone was seen once. The CDR3 nucleotides are TGTGCCAGCAGAACCCAACTACTAGCTCGCGAGCAGTACGTC. Protein sequence: CASRTQLLAREQYV. The V gene is TRBV6-4, the J gene TRBJ2-7, with D possibly TRBD2 on 6 matching bases. The V gene lost 6 bases and the J gene lost 6 bases, with 18 bases spanning the gap. Germline CDR1 is MRHNA and CDR2 is SNTAGT. There are 14 residues in the CDR3.

This chain joins TRBV7-2 and TRBJ1-6; D remains unclear. V was trimmed by 1 base and J by 0 bases, leaving 16 bases between them. The CDR3 runs 19 residues. CDR1 is SGHTA, CDR2 FQGNSA, per germline. The CDR3 DNA reads as TGTGCCAGCAGCTTAGTTCAGAACCCTTACAGCTCCTATAATTCACCCCTCCACTTT. Translated, it gives CASSLVQNPYSSYNSPLHF.

The chain carries TRBV2 and TRBJ2-3; the D gene is possibly TRBD2 (6 bases). CDR1 and CDR2 (germline): SNHLY, FYNNEI. The CDR3 totals 14 residues. V was trimmed by 0 bases and J by 2 bases, leaving 6 bases between them. The CDR3 DNA follows: TGTGCCAGCAGTGAAGCGGGACTCACAGATACGCAGTATTTT. This sequence encodes CASSEAGLTDTQYF.

This clone was picked up one time. The V gene is TRBV5-1, the J gene TRBJ2-3, with 12 bases identical to TRBD1. CDR3 length equals 19 residues. Germline CDR1 reads SGHRS; CDR2 reads YFSETQ. J gave up 3 bases and V 3 bases, and 14 bases lay outside the gene matches. The CDR3 coding sequence is TGCGCCAGCAGCTCGAGGTCCCGGGACAGGGGGCGAGGGACAGATACGCAGTATTTT. Translating it yields CASSSRSRDRGRGTDTQYF.

V usage is TRBV7-2 and J usage is TRBJ2-5; D gene ambiguous. The germline V gene encodes CDR1 SGHTA and CDR2 FQGNSA. This CDR3 comprises 13 residues. Trimming took 5 bases from V and 3 from J, leaving 10 bases between them. The CDR3 loop is CASSKIREETQYF. The CDR3, as DNA: TGTGCCAGCAGCAAGATTCGGGAAGAGACCCAGTACTTC. The full variable domain, in which reference TRBV7-2 and TRBJ2-5 provide the parts outside the CDR3, is GAGVSQSPSNKVTEKGKDVELRCDPISGHTALYWYRQSLGQGLEFLIYFQGNSAPDKSGLPSDRFSAERTGGSVSTLTIQRTQQEDSAVYLCASSKIREETQYFGPGTRLLVL.

The chain carries TRBV27 and TRBJ2-5; 8 bases match TRBD2. Unmatched junction bases numbered 11, after V lost 3 bases and J lost 5 bases. The CDR3 contains 16 residues. CDR1 is MNHEY, CDR2 SMNVEV, per germline (reference sequence). CDR3 sequence reads: CASSFRAGEVGETQYF. CDR3 in DNA: TGTGCCAGCAGTTTCAGAGCGGGAGAGGTCGGGGAGACCCAGTACTTC.

This clone came up once. The V gene is TRBV7-9, the J gene TRBJ1-2; D remains unclear. Germline V CDR1 and CDR2: SEHNR, FQNEAQ (reference sequence). The CDR3 has 12 amino acids. The CDR3 reads CASAGFNYGYTF. CDR3 DNA sequence: TGTGCGAGCGCGGGATTTAACTATGGCTACACCTTC.

This rearrangement joins TRBV5-1 to TRBJ2-1, with 10 bases lining up with TRBD2. V lost 2 bases, J lost 5 bases, and 7 bases stayed unmatched. Germline loops: CDR1 SGHRS, CDR2 YFSETQ. This CDR3 spans 16 amino acids. The CDR3 coding sequence is TGCGCCAGCAGCTTAGCACTAGCGGGGACCGACAATGAGCAGTTCTTC. This gives the protein CASSLALAGTDNEQFF.

The chain combines TRBV6-1 with TRBJ2-5; a weak D match, TRBD2 (5 bases). The V gene's germline CDR1 is MNHNS and CDR2 SASEGT. V was pared by 3 bases and J by 9 bases, with 17 bases between. This CDR3 has 14 residues. The CDR3 DNA reads TGTGCCAGCAGTGATCTGGCCGACACTAGGGCCCAGTACTTC. Its protein is CASSDLADTRAQYF.

V and J are TRBV5-1 and TRBJ2-7; 8 nucleotides align to TRBD1. Germline V gene lookup returns CDR1 SGHRS and CDR2 YFSETQ. Trimming cost V 5 bases and J 2 bases; bases outside gene matches: 9. The CDR3 spans 15 residues. CDR3 protein: CASSPGQGSTYEQYF. The CDR3 DNA is TGCGCCAGCAGTCCTGGACAGGGCTCTACCTACGAGCAGTACTTC.

J is TRBJ2-3 and V is TRBV10-1; 7 nucleotides agree with TRBD1. Germline CDR1 reads WNHNN; CDR2 reads SYGVQD (reference sequence). V lost 6 bases, J lost 2 bases, and 2 bases stayed unmatched. There are 13 residues in the CDR3. CDR3 coding DNA: TGCGCCAGCAGGGGACAGAACACAGATACGCAGTATTTT. Protein sequence: CASRGQNTDTQYF.

The chain's CDR3 is CASSFENTQYF. The CDR3 DNA sequence: TGTGCCAGCAGCTTTGAGAATACGCAGTATTTT. The rearrangement uses TRBV7-8 and TRBJ2-3, with D uncertain. The germline V gene encodes CDR1 SGHVS and CDR2 FQNEAQ. Trimming left V 3 bases short and J 7 bases short, with 5 bases between. This CDR3 comprises 11 residues.

The chain joins TRBV28 to TRBJ2-3, with D perhaps matching TRBD2 (6 bases). This CDR3 is 14 amino acids long. V was trimmed by 6 bases and J by 3 bases, leaving 13 bases between them. Germline loops: CDR1 MDHEN, CDR2 SYDVKM. The CDR3 region is CASSPGAGTDTQYF. The CDR3 nucleotides are TGTGCCAGCAGCCCGGGCGCGGGAACAGATACGCAGTATTTT.

This chain joins TRBV5-1 and TRBJ2-3; 8 bases line up with TRBD2. V lost 0 bases to trimming and J lost 3 bases; unmatched junction nucleotides: 6. There are 16 residues in the CDR3. Germline loops: CDR1 SGHRS, CDR2 YFSETQ. DNA for the CDR3: TGCGCCAGCAGCTTGGTGGCGGGGGGCGCGACAGATACGCAGTATTTT. Protein product: CASSLVAGGATDTQYF.

This clone was counted between two and nine times. This chain uses TRBV11-2 with TRBJ2-4, with 12 bases fitting TRBD2. Trimming took 7 bases from V and 0 from J; bases not matched to a gene: 13. Germline-derived CDR1 and CDR2 are SGHAT and FQNNGV. CDR3 length: 19 amino acids. CDR3 in amino acids: CASTLTSGSPRLAKNIQYF. CDR3 DNA: TGTGCCAGCACCTTGACTAGCGGGAGTCCCCGACTAGCCAAAAACATTCAGTACTTC. The full variable domain, in which reference TRBV11-2 and TRBJ2-4 provide the parts outside the CDR3, is EAGVAQSPRYKIIEKRQSVAFWCNPISGHATLYWYQQILGQGPKLLIQFQNNGVVDDSQLPKDRFSAERLKGVDSTLKIQPAKLEDSAVYLCASTLTSGSPRLAKNIQYFGAGTRLSVL.

This clone was seen more than once but under ten times. The rearrangement joins TRBV5-6 to TRBJ1-4, with D tentatively TRBD1 (5 bases). CDR3 length: 14 amino acids. V shed 4 bases and J shed 2 bases, with 9 bases lying between them. In germline, CDR1 is SGHDT, CDR2 YYEEEE. The CDR3 DNA reads TGTGCCAGCAGCAAGGGGCTGACTAATGAAAAACTGTTTTTT. It is translated as CASSKGLTNEKLFF.

The chain carries TRBV11-1 and TRBJ2-7, with TRBD2 as a possible D gene (5 bases). V was pared by 0 bases and J by 4 bases, with 10 bases between. In germline, CDR1 is SGHAT, CDR2 FQDESV (reference sequence). The CDR3 has 14 amino acids. In nucleotides, the CDR3 is TGTGCCAGCAGCTTAGCTAGCGCAAATTACGAGCAGTACTTC. It yields the protein CASSLASANYEQYF. The full variable domain, in which reference TRBV11-1 and TRBJ2-7 provide the parts outside the CDR3, is EAEVAQSPRYKITEKSQAVAFWCDPISGHATLYWYRQILGQGPELLVQFQDESVVDDSQLPKDRFSAERLKGVDSTLKIQPAELGDSAMYLCASSLASANYEQYFGPGTRLTVT.

CDR3: CAAQGAGTEAFF. The DNA of the CDR3 is TGTGCCGCACAGGGGGCGGGCACTGAAGCTTTCTTT. The chain joins TRBV11-2 to TRBJ1-1; 9 bases align to TRBD1. The CDR3 sequence is 12 residues long. The J segment lost 4 bases and the V segment lost 11 bases, leaving 5 bases of the junction unmatched. The V gene's germline CDR1 is SGHAT and CDR2 FQNNGV.

The table lists this clone with a few counts. The chain has TRBV21-1 and TRBJ2-7; TRBD1, the table's D call, lacks a check against the DNA. TRBV21-1 constitutes a pseudogene. The CDR3 is 15 amino acids. In DNA, the CDR3 is TGTGCCAGCAGCAAATCCCCCCAGGGGTCCTACGAGCAGTACGTC. It specifies CASSKSPQGSYEQYV.

The chain links TRBV7-9 to TRBJ1-1; 8 bases line up with TRBD1. The length of the CDR3 is 15 residues. Germline-derived CDR1 and CDR2 are SEHNR and FQNEAQ (reference sequence). Trimming at V came to 1 base and at J to 7 bases, leaving 8 bases not matched to a gene. CDR3 amino acids: CASSLGDRGQREAFF. The CDR3 DNA reads as TGTGCCAGCAGCTTAGGAGACAGGGGACAGCGTGAAGCTTTCTTT.

V usage is TRBV7-9 and J usage is TRBJ2-7; tentatively, D is TRBD2 (6 bases). Trimming left V 2 bases short and J 7 bases short, with 12 bases between. The CDR3 consists of 13 residues. Germline V gene lookup returns CDR1 SEHNR and CDR2 FQNEAQ (reference sequence). In DNA form, the CDR3 reads TGTGCCAGCAGCTTAATGGGGGGTTCAGAGCAGTACGTC. Translating it yields CASSLMGGSEQYV.

This clone came up once. This chain uses TRBV12-5 with TRBJ2-2; 7 bases line up with TRBD1. J gave up 7 bases and V 2 bases, and 7 bases lay outside the gene matches. The CDR3 runs 15 residues. In germline, CDR1 is LGHNT, CDR2 FRNRAP. CDR3 amino acids: CASGLLGTAYGELFF. The CDR3 DNA reads TGTGCTAGTGGTTTGCTGGGGACAGCGTACGGGGAGCTGTTTTTT.